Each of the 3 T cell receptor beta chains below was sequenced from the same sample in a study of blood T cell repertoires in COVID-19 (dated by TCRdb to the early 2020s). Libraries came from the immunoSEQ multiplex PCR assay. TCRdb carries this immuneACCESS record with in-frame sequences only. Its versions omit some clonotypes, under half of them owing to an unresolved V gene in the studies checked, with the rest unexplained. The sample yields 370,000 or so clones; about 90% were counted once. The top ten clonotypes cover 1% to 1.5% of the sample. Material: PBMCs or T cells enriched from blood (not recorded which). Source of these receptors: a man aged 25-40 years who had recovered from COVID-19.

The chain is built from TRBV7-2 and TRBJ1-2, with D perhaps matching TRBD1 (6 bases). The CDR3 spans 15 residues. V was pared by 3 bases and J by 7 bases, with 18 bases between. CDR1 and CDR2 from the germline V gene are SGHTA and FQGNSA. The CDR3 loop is CASSLISQGQGGYTF. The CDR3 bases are TGTGCCAGCAGCTTGATCTCCCAGGGGCAGGGTGGCTACACCTTC.

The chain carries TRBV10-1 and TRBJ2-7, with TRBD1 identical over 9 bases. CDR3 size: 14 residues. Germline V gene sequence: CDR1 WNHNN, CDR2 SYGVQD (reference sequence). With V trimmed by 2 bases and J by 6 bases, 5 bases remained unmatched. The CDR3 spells CASSEGTGWREQYF. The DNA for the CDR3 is TGCGCCAGCAGTGAGGGGACAGGGTGGCGCGAGCAGTACTTC.

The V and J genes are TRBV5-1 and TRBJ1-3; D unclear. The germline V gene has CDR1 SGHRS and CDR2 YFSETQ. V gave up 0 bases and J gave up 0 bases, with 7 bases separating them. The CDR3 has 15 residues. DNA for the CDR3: TGCGCCAGCAGCTTGGGGGCCCCCTCTGGAAACACCATATATTTT. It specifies CASSLGAPSGNTIYF.